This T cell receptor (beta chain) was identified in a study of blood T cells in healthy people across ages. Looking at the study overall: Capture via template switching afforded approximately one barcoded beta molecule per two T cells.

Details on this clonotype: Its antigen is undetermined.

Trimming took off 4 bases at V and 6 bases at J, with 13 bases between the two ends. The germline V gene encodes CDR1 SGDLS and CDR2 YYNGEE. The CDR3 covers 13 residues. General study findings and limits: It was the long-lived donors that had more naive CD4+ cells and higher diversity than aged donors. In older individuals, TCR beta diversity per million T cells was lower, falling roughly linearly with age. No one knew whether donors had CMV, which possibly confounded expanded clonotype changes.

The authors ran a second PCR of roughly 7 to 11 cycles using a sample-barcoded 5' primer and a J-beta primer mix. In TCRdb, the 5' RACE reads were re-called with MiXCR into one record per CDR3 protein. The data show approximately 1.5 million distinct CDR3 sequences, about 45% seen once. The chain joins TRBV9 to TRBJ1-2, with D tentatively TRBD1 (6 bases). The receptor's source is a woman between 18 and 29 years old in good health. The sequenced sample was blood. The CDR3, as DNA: TGTGCCAGCAGCCCGGTGGGGGCCGATGGCTACACCTTC. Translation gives CASSPVGADGYTF.